This TCR beta chain was obtained from a study of cytomegalovirus exposure and HLA in healthy donors. Researchers ran the PCR with 60 Vbeta and 13 Jbeta primers. Sequencing was performed with immunoSEQ multiplex PCR; in TCRdb, only in-frame clones are kept and a portion is missing. The table has around 190,000 clones, around 73% seen once; the top ten hold about 2.8%. General study findings and limits: Fewer N-insertions (relative to the approximately 670-donor mean) were reportedly seen in an Asian-associated ancestry cluster in a later analysis. Later work found that TCR association rates differed between HLA loci; DRB1 had the most and HLA-C the fewest. According to the study, some 160 TCR beta chains were cytomegalovirus-associated.

A note on this clone: Antigen: not known.

The V gene's germline CDR1 is MDHEN and CDR2 SYDVKM. There are 17 residues in the CDR3. The V gene end was trimmed by 2 bases and the J gene end by 0 bases; junction bases not matched to a gene: 7. Material for sequencing was PBMCs. The rearrangement joins TRBV28 to TRBJ1-3; 7 bases agree with TRBD1. The TCR comes from a woman aged 25 to 39 in good health and CMV-seronegative. The CDR3 region has the DNA TGTGCCAGCAGTTTAGGGACAGCTTACCACTCTGGAAACACCATATATTTT. This translates into CASSLGTAYHSGNTIYF. The full variable domain, in which reference TRBV28 and TRBJ1-3 provide the parts outside the CDR3, is DVKVTQSSRYLVKRTGEKVFLECVQDMDHENMFWYRQDPGLGLRLIYFSYDVKMKEKGDIPEGYSVSREKKERFSLILESASTNQTSMYLCASSLGTAYHSGNTIYFGEGSWLTVV.